The T cell receptor (beta chain) described here comes from a study of T cells in localized non-small cell lung cancer. Findings and caveats of the study: Higher adjacent-lung clonality was associated with shorter survival. Sequencing was restricted to one tumor region; therefore, heterogeneity remains possible. Tumor showed lower T cell clonality than uninvolved adjacent lung, where it was highest. Appearances in adjacent lung were noted for a median 57 of the top 100 tumor clones.

Here immunoSEQ multiplex PCR was the method, and the copy in TCRdb shows in-frame clones only, minus some. This table has roughly 90,000 clones, roughly 91% appearing once. Worth noting for this clone: No antigen is known for it.

From germline, CDR1 is SGHTS and CDR2 YDEGEE. The junction had 12 bases not matched to a gene; V was cut back by 4 bases and J by 10 bases. The CDR3 consists of 14 residues. The V gene is TRBV5-8, the J gene TRBJ2-7; 9 bases are shared with TRBD1. The material sequenced was PBMCs, taken before any cancer treatment. The receptor's source is a woman between 35 and 75 years old with stage II squamous cell lung carcinoma. CDR3 sequence (DNA): TGTGCCAGCAGCCCGGGACAGGGTCCAGGGGGCCAGTACTTC. This codes for CASSPGQGPGGQYF.